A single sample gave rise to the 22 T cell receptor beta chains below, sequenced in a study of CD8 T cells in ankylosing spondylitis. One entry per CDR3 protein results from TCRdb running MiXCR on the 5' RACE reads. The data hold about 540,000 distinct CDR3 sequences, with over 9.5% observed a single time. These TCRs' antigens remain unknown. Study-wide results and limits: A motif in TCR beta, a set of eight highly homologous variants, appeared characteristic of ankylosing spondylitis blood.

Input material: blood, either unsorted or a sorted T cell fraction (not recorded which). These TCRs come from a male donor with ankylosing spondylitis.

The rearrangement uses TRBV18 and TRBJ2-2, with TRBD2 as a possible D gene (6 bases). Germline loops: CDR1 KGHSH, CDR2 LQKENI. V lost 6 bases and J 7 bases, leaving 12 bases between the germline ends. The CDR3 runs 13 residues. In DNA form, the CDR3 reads TGTGCCAGCTCGGGACTTACAGACGGGGAGCTGTTTTTT. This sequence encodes CASSGLTDGELFF. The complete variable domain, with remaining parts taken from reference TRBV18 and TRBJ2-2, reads NAGVMQNPRHLVRRRGQEARLRCSPMKGHSHVYWYRQLPEEGLKFMVYLQKENIIDESGMPKERFSAEFPKEGPSILRIQQVVRGDSAAYFCASSGLTDGELFFGEGSRLTVL.

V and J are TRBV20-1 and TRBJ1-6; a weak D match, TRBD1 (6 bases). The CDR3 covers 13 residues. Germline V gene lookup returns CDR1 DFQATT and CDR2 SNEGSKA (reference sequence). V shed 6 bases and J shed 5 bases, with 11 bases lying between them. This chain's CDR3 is CSAHRENNSPLHF. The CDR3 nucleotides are TGCAGTGCGCACAGGGAAAATAATTCACCCCTCCACTTT.

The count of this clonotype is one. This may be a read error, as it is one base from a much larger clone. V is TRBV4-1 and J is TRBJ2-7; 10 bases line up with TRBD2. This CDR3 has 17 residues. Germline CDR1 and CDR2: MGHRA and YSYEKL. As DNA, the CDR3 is TGCGCCAGCAGCCAAGAAGGAGCTAGCGGGAGCTCCTACGAGCTGTACTTC. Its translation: CASSQEGASGSSYELYF.

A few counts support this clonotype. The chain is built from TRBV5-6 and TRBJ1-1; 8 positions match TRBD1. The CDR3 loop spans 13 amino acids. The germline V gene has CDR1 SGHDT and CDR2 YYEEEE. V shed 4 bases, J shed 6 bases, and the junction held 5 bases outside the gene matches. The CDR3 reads CASSRTGFAEAFF. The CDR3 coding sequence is TGTGCCAGCAGCCGGACAGGGTTCGCTGAAGCTTTCTTT.

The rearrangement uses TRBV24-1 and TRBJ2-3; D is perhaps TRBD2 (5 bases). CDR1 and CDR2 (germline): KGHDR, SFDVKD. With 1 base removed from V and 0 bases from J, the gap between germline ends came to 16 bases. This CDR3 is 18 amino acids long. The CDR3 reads CATSDLGEEELSTDTQYF. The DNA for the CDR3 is TGTGCCACCAGTGATTTAGGTGAGGAGGAGTTAAGCACAGATACGCAGTATTTT.

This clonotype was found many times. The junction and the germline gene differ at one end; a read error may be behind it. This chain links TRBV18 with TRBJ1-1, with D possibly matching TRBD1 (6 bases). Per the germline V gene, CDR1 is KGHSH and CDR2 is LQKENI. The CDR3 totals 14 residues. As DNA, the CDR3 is TGCGCCAGCAGTCCGGGACACCTGAACACTGAAGCTTTCTTT. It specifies CASSPGHLNTEAFF.

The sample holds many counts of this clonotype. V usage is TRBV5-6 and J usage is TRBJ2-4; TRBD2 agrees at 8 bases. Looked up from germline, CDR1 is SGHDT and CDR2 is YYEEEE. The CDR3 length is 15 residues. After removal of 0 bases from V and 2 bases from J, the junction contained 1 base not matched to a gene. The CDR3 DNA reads TGTGCCAGCAGCTTGGGACTAGCGTCCAAAAACATTCAGTACTTC. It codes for CASSLGLASKNIQYF.

CDR3 coding DNA: TGTGCCAGCAGCTCATACCGGGACAGCCTTGGAAACACCATATATTTT. Its translation: CASSSYRDSLGNTIYF. This chain links TRBV5-5 with TRBJ1-3; 7 bases match TRBD1. This CDR3 contains 16 residues. CDR1 SGHKS and CDR2 YYEKEE come from the germline V gene (reference sequence). J gave up 3 bases and V 3 bases, and 9 bases lay outside the gene matches.

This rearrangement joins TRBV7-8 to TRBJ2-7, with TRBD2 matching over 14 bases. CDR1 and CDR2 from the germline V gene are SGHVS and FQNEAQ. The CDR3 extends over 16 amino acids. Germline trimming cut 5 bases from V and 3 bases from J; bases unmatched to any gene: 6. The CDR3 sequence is CASSLGLAGVGYEQYV. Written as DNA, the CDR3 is TGTGCCAGCAGCCTGGGACTAGCGGGAGTTGGCTACGAGCAGTACGTC.

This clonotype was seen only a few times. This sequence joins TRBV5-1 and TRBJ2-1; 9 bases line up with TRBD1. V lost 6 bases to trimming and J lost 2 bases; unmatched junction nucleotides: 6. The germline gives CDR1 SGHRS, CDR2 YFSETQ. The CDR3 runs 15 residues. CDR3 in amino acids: CASTSGQGAYNEQFF. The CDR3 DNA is TGCGCCAGCACCTCGGGACAGGGCGCCTACAATGAGCAGTTCTTC.

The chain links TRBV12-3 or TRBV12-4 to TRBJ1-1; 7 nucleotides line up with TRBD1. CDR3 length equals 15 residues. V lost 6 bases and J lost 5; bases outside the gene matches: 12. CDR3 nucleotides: TGTGCCAGCAGCCACGACGACAGGGACGAAACTGAAGCTTTCTTT. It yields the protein CASSHDDRDETEAFF.

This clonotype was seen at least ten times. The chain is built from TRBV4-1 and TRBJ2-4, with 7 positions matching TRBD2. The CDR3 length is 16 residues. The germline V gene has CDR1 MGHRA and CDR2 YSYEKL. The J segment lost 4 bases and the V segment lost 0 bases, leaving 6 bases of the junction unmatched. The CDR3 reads CASSQEAERDKNIQYF. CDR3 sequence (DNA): TGCGCCAGCAGCCAAGAGGCTGAGCGGGATAAAAACATTCAGTACTTC.

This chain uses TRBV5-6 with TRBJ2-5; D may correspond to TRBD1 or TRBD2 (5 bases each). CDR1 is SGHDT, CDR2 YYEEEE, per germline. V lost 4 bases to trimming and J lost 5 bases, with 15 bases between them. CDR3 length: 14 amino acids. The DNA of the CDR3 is TGTGCCAGCAGCAAAGGGACCCCTGGGGAGACCCAGTACTTC. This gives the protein CASSKGTPGETQYF.

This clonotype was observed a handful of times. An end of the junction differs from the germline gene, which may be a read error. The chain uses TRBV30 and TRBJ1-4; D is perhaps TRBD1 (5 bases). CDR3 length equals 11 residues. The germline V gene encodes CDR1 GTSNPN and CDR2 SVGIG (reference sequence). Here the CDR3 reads CAWSVGLGRAF. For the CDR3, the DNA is TGTGCCTGGAGTGTGGGTTTAGGCAGGGCGTTT.

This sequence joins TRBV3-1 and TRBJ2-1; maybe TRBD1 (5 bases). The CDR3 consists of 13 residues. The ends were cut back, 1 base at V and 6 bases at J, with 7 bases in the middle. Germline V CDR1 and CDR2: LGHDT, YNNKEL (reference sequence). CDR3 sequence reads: CASSQGGVNEQFF. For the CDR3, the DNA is TGTGCCAGCAGCCAAGGGGGCGTCAATGAGCAGTTCTTC.

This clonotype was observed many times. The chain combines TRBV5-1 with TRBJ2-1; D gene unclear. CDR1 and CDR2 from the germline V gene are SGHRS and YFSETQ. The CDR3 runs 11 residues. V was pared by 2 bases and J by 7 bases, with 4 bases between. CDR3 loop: CASSLTNEQFF. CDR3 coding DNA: TGCGCCAGCAGCTTAACTAATGAGCAGTTCTTC.

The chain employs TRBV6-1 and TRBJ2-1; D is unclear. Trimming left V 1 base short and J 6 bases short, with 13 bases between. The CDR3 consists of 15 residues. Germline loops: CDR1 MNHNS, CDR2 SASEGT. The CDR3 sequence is CASSEVKGLINEQFF. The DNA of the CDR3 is TGTGCCAGCAGTGAAGTGAAAGGGTTAATCAATGAGCAGTTCTTC.

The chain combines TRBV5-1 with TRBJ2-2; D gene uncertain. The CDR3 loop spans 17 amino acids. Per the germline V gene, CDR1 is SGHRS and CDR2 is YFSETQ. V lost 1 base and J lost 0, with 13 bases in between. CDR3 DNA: TGCGCCAGCAGCTTGACTCCCTCCGTCGCGAACACCGGGGAGCTGTTTTTT. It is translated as CASSLTPSVANTGELFF.

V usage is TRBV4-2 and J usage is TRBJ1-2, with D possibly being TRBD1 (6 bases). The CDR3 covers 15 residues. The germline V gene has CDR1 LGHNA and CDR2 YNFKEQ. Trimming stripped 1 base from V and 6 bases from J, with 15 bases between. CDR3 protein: CASSQGPGGQDGYTF. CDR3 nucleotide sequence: TGTGCCAGCAGCCAAGGTCCTGGGGGGCAAGATGGCTACACCTTC.

CDR3 coding DNA: TGTGCCAGCAGCGATCGAGACAGTCTAGCCCAGCATTTT. Protein: CASSDRDSLAQHF. V usage is TRBV3-1 and J usage is TRBJ1-5; a possible D gene is TRBD1 (5 bases). Germline lookup yields CDR1 LGHDT and CDR2 YNNKEL (reference sequence). Trimming cost V 5 bases and J 11 bases, with 16 bases left between them. The CDR3 has 13 amino acids.

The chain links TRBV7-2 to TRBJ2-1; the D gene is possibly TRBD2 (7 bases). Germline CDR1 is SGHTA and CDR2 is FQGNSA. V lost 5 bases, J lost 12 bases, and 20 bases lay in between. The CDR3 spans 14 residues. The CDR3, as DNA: TGTGCCAGCAGCCCGAGTGGGGGGGGGCGGATGCAGTTCTTC. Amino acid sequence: CASSPSGGGRMQFF. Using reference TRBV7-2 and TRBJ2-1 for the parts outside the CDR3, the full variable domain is GAGVSQSPSNKVTEKGKDVELRCDPISGHTALYWYRQSLGQGLEFLIYFQGNSAPDKSGLPSDRFSAERTGGSVSTLTIQRTQQEDSAVYLCASSPSGGGRMQFFGPGTRLTVL.

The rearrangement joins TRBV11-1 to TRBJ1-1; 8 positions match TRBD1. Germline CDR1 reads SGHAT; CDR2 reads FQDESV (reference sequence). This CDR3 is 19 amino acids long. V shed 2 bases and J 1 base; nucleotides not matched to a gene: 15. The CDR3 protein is CASSLSESFVQGENTEAFF. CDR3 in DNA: TGTGCCAGCAGCTTATCTGAGTCCTTCGTACAGGGGGAGAACACTGAAGCTTTCTTT.